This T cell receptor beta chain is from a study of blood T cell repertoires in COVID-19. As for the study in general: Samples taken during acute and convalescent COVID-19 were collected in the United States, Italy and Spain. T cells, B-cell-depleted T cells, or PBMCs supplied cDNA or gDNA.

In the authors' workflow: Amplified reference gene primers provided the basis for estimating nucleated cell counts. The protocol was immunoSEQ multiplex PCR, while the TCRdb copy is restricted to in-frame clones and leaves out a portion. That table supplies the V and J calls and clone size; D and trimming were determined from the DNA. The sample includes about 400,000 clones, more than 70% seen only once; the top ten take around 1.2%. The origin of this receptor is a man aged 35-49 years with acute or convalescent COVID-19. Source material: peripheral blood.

CDR3 nucleotide sequence: TGTGCCTGGCAGGACTTGGACAGGGGGCTTTCCACTGAAGCTTTCTTT. Translation gives CAWQDLDRGLSTEAFF. The rearrangement joins TRBV30 to TRBJ1-1; 11 nucleotides agree with TRBD1. From germline, CDR1 is GTSNPN and CDR2 SVGIG (reference sequence). The trim removed 5 bases at V and 4 bases at J, leaving 12 bases unmatched. The length of the CDR3 is 16 residues.